This entry concerns a single TCR beta chain. The trim removed 6 bases at V and 5 bases at J, leaving 18 bases unmatched. From germline, CDR1 is SGHTA and CDR2 FQGNSA. The CDR3 totals 17 residues. The assay was immunoSEQ multiplex PCR, and TCRdb's table has in-frame clones only and misses some. The sample consists of about 32,000 clones, approximately 89% of them appearing once. The data belong to a study of chemoradiotherapy in HPV16-positive cancers. Sample: blood, taken from a patient who underwent chemoradiotherapy. V and J are TRBV7-2 and TRBJ2-5; 7 bases map to TRBD2. The source of this sequence is a human donor with HPV-associated anogenital cancer. The CDR3 loop is CASSSFPRGGSGETQYF. The CDR3 DNA follows: TGTGCCAGCAGTTCATTTCCGAGGGGAGGGTCGGGGGAGACCCAGTACTTC.